This T cell receptor beta chain was recovered during a study of T cell changes during pregnancy in multiple sclerosis. Germline CDR1 reads SEHNR; CDR2 reads FQNEAQ (reference sequence). CDR3 size: 15 residues. With 0 bases removed from V and 4 bases from J, the gap between germline ends came to 12 bases. Here immunoSEQ multiplex PCR was the method, and the copy in TCRdb shows in-frame clones only, minus some. The sample yields 40,000 to 60,000 clones, 80% to 95% seen once. The chain combines TRBV7-9 with TRBJ1-2; maybe TRBD1 (6 bases). The clonotype was recovered from a female donor with multiple sclerosis, enrolled in a pregnancy study. Material: CD4+ T cells from peripheral blood mononuclear cells, obtained in the third trimester of pregnancy. DNA of the CDR3: TGTGCCAGCAGCTTAGCTGAGACAGGCATCTATGGCTACACCTTC. This gives the protein CASSLAETGIYGYTF. The full variable domain, its missing parts supplied by reference TRBV7-9 and TRBJ1-2, is DTGVSQNPRHKITKRGQNVTFRCDPISEHNRLYWYRQTLGQGPEFLTYFQNEAQLEKSRLLSDRFSAERPKGSFSTLEIQRTEQGDSAMYLCASSLAETGIYGYTFGSGTRLTVV.